This entry lists 28 T cell receptor beta chains sequenced from one sample in a study of blood T cells in healthy people across ages. Alongside a J-beta primer mix, a sample-barcoded 5' primer served in a second PCR lasting roughly 7 to 11 cycles. TCRdb independently ran MiXCR on the 5' RACE reads; one entry per CDR3 protein. The sample consists of 1.5 million to 2 million distinct CDR3 sequences, 28% of them appearing once. Material: blood. These TCRs come from a woman aged 25 to 45 in good health.

This chain connects TRBV5-5 to TRBJ2-1; 12 nucleotides agree with TRBD2. The germline CDR1 and CDR2 sequences are SGHKS and YYEKEE (reference sequence). After removal of 1 base from V and 7 bases from J, the junction contained 12 bases not matched to a gene. The CDR3 extends over 18 amino acids. CDR3 DNA sequence: TGTGCCAGCAGCTTGTCTCTAGCGGGGGGGTATTCTTATAATGAGCAGTTCTTC. This codes for CASSLSLAGGYSYNEQFF.

This clonotype was seen ten or more times. The genes are TRBV7-6 and TRBJ1-6, with a weak D call TRBD1 (5 bases). Trimming shortened V by 0 bases and J by 7 bases, and 13 bases separated the two germline ends. Germline V gene lookup returns CDR1 SGHVS and CDR2 FNYEAQ. This CDR3 is built from 16 residues. The CDR3 is CASSLAYGGENSPLHF. The CDR3 DNA sequence: TGTGCCAGCAGCTTAGCGTATGGAGGGGAGAATTCACCCCTCCACTTT.

This clonotype was seen ten or more times. This chain joins TRBV29-1 and TRBJ2-1; a weak D match, TRBD1 (6 bases). Trimming pared 7 bases from V and 4 bases from J, leaving 17 bases between. This CDR3 is 14 amino acids long. Germline V lookup: CDR1 SQVTM, CDR2 ANQGSEA. The CDR3 nucleotides read TGCAGCGCTGGGCTGCTCACAGGGTACAATGAGCAGTTCTTC. Protein product: CSAGLLTGYNEQFF.

The chain uses TRBV4-2 and TRBJ1-4; D gene ambiguous. The V end was cut by 0 bases, the J end by 7 bases, with 12 bases between. From germline, CDR1 is LGHNA and CDR2 YNFKEQ. The CDR3 is 15 residues long. The CDR3 loop reads CASSQDGRAIEKLFF. The CDR3 nucleotides are TGTGCCAGCAGCCAAGATGGAAGGGCTATTGAAAAACTGTTTTTT.

In its sample, this clonotype was seen a few times. The genes are TRBV20-1 and TRBJ2-4, with 11 bases fitting TRBD2. From germline, CDR1 is DFQATT and CDR2 SNEGSKA (reference sequence). CDR3 length: 16 residues. The junction had 17 bases not matched to a gene; V was cut back by 3 bases and J by 13 bases. The CDR3 sequence: CSASRPLAGESYGQYF. In DNA form, the CDR3 reads TGCAGTGCTAGCCGACCACTAGCGGGGGAATCCTACGGGCAGTACTTC.

The sample holds many counts of this clonotype. The chain joins TRBV7-9 to TRBJ2-7; the D call may be TRBD1 or TRBD2 (5 bases each). The CDR3 totals 14 residues. CDR1 and CDR2 from the germline V gene are SEHNR and FQNEAQ (reference sequence). V lost 6 bases, J lost 6 bases, and 18 bases lay in between. The CDR3 DNA reads TGTGCCAGCAGTCCAGGGAGTTCATCTAGCGAGCAGTACTTC. Its translation: CASSPGSSSSEQYF.

The genes are TRBV19 and TRBJ1-1; D not resolved. The germline gives CDR1 LNHDA, CDR2 SQIVND (reference sequence). V dropped 2 bases and J dropped 1 base, with 11 bases sitting between them. The length of the CDR3 is 15 residues. CDR3 in amino acids: CASSIPATANTEAFF. The CDR3 region has the DNA TGTGCCAGTAGTATACCCGCAACAGCGAACACTGAAGCTTTCTTT.

Notes on this clonotype: The junction departs from the called germline gene at one end, perhaps through a read error. V gene TRBV27 combines with J gene TRBJ2-7; 9 bases match TRBD2. Germline CDR1 is MNHEY and CDR2 is SMNVEV (reference sequence). The CDR3 is 21 amino acids. The CDR3 region has the DNA TGTGCCGGCAGTTCCCTCGGGGGGGCAGCCCCCGCGGGAGGGCCCATATACGAGCAGTACTTC. This gives the protein CAGSSLGGAAPAGGPIYEQYF.

The genes are TRBV29-1 and TRBJ2-2; D gene ambiguous. CDR1 is SQVTM, CDR2 ANQGSEA, per germline. This CDR3 is 10 amino acids long. Trimming removed 5 bases from V and 6 bases from J, with 4 bases in between. The CDR3: CSVWAGELFF. For the CDR3, the DNA is TGCAGCGTTTGGGCCGGGGAGCTGTTTTTT.

This clonotype was seen many times. The V and J genes are TRBV4-1 and TRBJ2-6, with D perhaps matching TRBD1 (8 bases). The CDR3 is made up of 18 amino acids. Looked up from germline, CDR1 is MGHRA and CDR2 is YSYEKL. V was clipped by 6 bases and J by 0 bases, with 18 bases between them. The CDR3 nucleotides read TGCGCCAGCAGTCAAACAGGGGGGGCCTCCTCTGGGGCCAACGTCCTGACTTTC. Translating it yields CASSQTGGASSGANVLTF.

The chain combines TRBV3-1 with TRBJ2-3, with TRBD2 matching 9 bases. J was trimmed by 3 bases and V by 4 bases; bases with no gene match: 8. CDR3 length: 16 residues. From germline, CDR1 is LGHDT and CDR2 YNNKEL (reference sequence). The CDR3 here is CASSPLSGGLTDTQYF. In DNA form, the CDR3 reads TGTGCCAGCAGCCCCCTAAGCGGGGGGCTAACAGATACGCAGTATTTT.

Concerning this clonotype itself: One junction end does not reproduce the germline sequence, and a read error may be involved. The chain joins TRBV10-2 to TRBJ1-1; D perhaps matches TRBD1 (6 bases). The CDR3 is 14 residues long. Germline V CDR1 and CDR2: WSHSY, SAAADI. The CDR3 DNA reads as TGCGCCAGCAGTCAACAGGGTTGGAACGCTGAAGCTTTCTTT. This gives the protein CASSQQGWNAEAFF.

This clonotype came up a few times. This sequence joins TRBV27 and TRBJ2-7; 8 bases fit TRBD2. Germline V lookup: CDR1 MNHEY, CDR2 SMNVEV (reference sequence). The trim removed 5 bases at V and 4 bases at J, leaving 16 bases unmatched. CDR3 length equals 17 residues. CDR3 loop: CASSPTGLVGGRYEQYF. In DNA form, the CDR3 reads TGTGCCAGCAGTCCCACGGGACTAGTGGGAGGGAGGTACGAGCAGTACTTC.

In this sample, this clonotype turned up a few times. J is TRBJ1-2 and V is TRBV20-1; possibly TRBD1 for D (5 bases). V was clipped by 3 bases and J by 4 bases, with 12 bases between them. Germline V lookup: CDR1 DFQATT, CDR2 SNEGSKA (reference sequence). The CDR3 runs 13 residues. This CDR3 is CSASGGGPYGYTF. The CDR3 DNA is TGCAGTGCTAGTGGGGGGGGACCCTATGGCTACACCTTC.

In its sample, this clonotype was seen a few times. The V gene is TRBV5-6, the J gene TRBJ2-3, with 8 bases that match TRBD2. Germline CDR1 reads SGHDT; CDR2 reads YYEEEE. The CDR3 has 14 amino acids. With V trimmed by 3 bases and J by 3 bases, 3 bases remained unmatched. CDR3 in DNA: TGTGCCAGCAGCTGCGGGGGGAAGACAGATACGCAGTATTTT. Translation gives CASSCGGKTDTQYF.

The chain couples TRBV4-2 to TRBJ2-4; 10 bases align to TRBD2. With the DNA end fitting TRBJ2-7 better, the J assignment may be wrong. Germline V gene lookup returns CDR1 LGHNA and CDR2 YNFKEQ. The CDR3 spans 15 residues. The CDR3 loop reads CASSRSAGGPNEQYF. The CDR3 DNA reads TGTGCCAGCAGCCGGTCAGCGGGGGGGCCCAACGAGCAGTACTTC.

The chain has TRBV19 and TRBJ2-2; D gene unclear. V lost 5 bases, J lost 0 bases, and 10 bases lay in between. The CDR3 has 15 amino acids. Germline V CDR1 and CDR2: LNHDA, SQIVND (reference sequence). CDR3 coding DNA: TGTGCCAGTAGTGAACGGGCCCCGAACACCGGGGAGCTGTTTTTT. Protein: CASSERAPNTGELFF.

V is TRBV29-1 and J is TRBJ2-5, with D possibly being TRBD2 (6 bases). The length of the CDR3 is 13 residues. V was shortened by 1 base and J by 11 bases, with 17 bases between the two germline ends. CDR1 and CDR2 (germline): SQVTM, ANQGSEA. As DNA, the CDR3 is TGCAGCGTTGAAGGCCGGGCCTCGGGGGAGCAGTACTTC. The encoded protein is CSVEGRASGEQYF.

This rearrangement joins TRBV5-6 to TRBJ1-1; D unclear. This CDR3 comprises 16 residues. Looked up from germline, CDR1 is SGHDT and CDR2 is YYEEEE. The ends were cut back, 0 bases at V and 0 bases at J, with 12 bases in the middle. Here the CDR3 DNA reads TGTGCCAGCAGCTTGGGCCTGGGAACTCTGAACACTGAAGCTTTCTTT. This encodes CASSLGLGTLNTEAFF.

V and J are TRBV10-2 and TRBJ1-2, with D perhaps matching TRBD1 (5 bases). The CDR3 runs to 14 residues. Trimming shortened V by 6 bases and J by 5 bases, and 16 bases separated the two germline ends. Per the germline V gene, CDR1 is WSHSY and CDR2 is SAAADI. CDR3 in amino acids: CASRDRGAGYGYTF. CDR3 in DNA: TGCGCCAGCAGAGACCGAGGGGCAGGATATGGCTACACCTTC.

The genes are TRBV7-7 and TRBJ2-5, with 9 bases matching TRBD1. This CDR3 region has 16 residues. Germline CDR1 and CDR2: SSHAT and FNYEAQ (reference sequence). Losses at the gene ends were 5 bases for V and 3 bases for J; bases not matched to a gene: 10. The CDR3 is CASSPRDREREETQYF. The DNA of the CDR3 is TGTGCCAGCAGCCCTCGGGACAGGGAAAGGGAAGAGACCCAGTACTTC.

The chain links TRBV6-1 to TRBJ1-5; D ambiguous. The CDR3 has 17 residues. V gave up 0 bases and J gave up 2 bases, with 14 bases separating them. Germline CDR1 MNHNS, CDR2 SASEGT. The CDR3 is CASSEANRVRGNQPQHF. The DNA of the CDR3 is TGTGCCAGCAGTGAAGCTAACCGAGTGAGGGGCAATCAGCCCCAGCATTTT.

Only a few counts were recorded for this clonotype. This chain uses TRBV15 with TRBJ2-4; maybe TRBD1 (6 bases). The closer fit of TRBJ2-7 to the DNA end suggests the J call may be wrong. The CDR3 runs to 14 residues. Germline assignment: CDR1 LNHNV and CDR2 YYDKDF (reference sequence). CDR3 bases: TGTGCCACCAGCAGACCAGGGGCAAGCAACGAGCAGTACTTC. Its translation is CATSRPGASNEQYF.

J is TRBJ2-3 and V is TRBV20-1; TRBD2 agrees at 8 bases. Germline V gene data show CDR1 as DFQATT and CDR2 as SNEGSKA (reference sequence). After removal of 0 bases from V and 0 bases from J, the junction contained 8 bases not matched to a gene. The CDR3 is made up of 17 amino acids. This CDR3 is CSAREGLARNSTDTQYF. In DNA form, the CDR3 reads TGCAGTGCTAGAGAAGGACTAGCCCGGAACAGCACAGATACGCAGTATTTT.

This clonotype occurred a few times. The J gene is TRBJ1-4, the V gene TRBV2; tentative D call: TRBD1 (5 bases). Germline V gives CDR1 SNHLY, CDR2 FYNNEI. The CDR3 length is 15 residues. The V end lost 2 bases, the J end lost 3 bases, and 10 bases lay between the germline ends. CDR3 loop: CASSEQGLSNEKLFF. CDR3 nucleotides: TGTGCCAGCAGTGAACAGGGACTCTCTAATGAAAAACTGTTTTTT.

CDR3 protein: CASTLAGEITDTQYF. In nucleotides, the CDR3 is TGTGCCTCAACACTAGCGGGGGAAATCACAGATACGCAGTATTTT. The genes are TRBV3-1 and TRBJ2-3; 11 positions agree with TRBD2. CDR3 size: 15 residues. Germline-derived CDR1 and CDR2 are LGHDT and YNNKEL (reference sequence). Losses at the gene ends were 11 bases for V and 2 bases for J; bases not matched to a gene: 9.

This sequence joins TRBV7-2 and TRBJ2-2; perhaps TRBD1 as D (5 bases). Germline V gene data show CDR1 as SGHTA and CDR2 as FQGNSA. Trimming removed 5 bases from V and 10 bases from J, with 17 bases in between. The CDR3 has 14 amino acids. CDR3 coding DNA: TGTGCCAGCAGCATAAACAATGCTGGACAGGAGCTGTTTTTT. Translating it yields CASSINNAGQELFF.

The chain couples TRBV29-1 to TRBJ1-1; no firm D call. Trimming shortened V by 5 bases and J by 1 base, and 14 bases separated the two germline ends. The CDR3 loop spans 14 amino acids. Germline V gene data show CDR1 as SQVTM and CDR2 as ANQGSEA. The CDR3 DNA follows: TGCAGCGTTACTTGGAGACTCACGAACACTGAAGCTTTCTTT. Protein sequence: CSVTWRLTNTEAFF.